The 9 T cell receptor beta chains reported below all come from one sample, sequenced in a study of blood T cell repertoires in COVID-19. Produced via immunoSEQ multiplex PCR; TCRdb's table is partial and in-frame only. The repertoire holds a few hundred thousand clones, with around 89% as singletons. The sequenced sample was peripheral blood. The receptors were gathered from a middle-aged woman with COVID-19, enrolled during active disease.

V gene TRBV3-1 (or the pseudogene TRBV3-2) combines with J gene TRBJ1-2, with D possibly being TRBD1 (5 bases). Germline CDR1 reads LGHDT; CDR2 reads YNNKEL (reference sequence). Trimming pared 3 bases from V and 9 bases from J, leaving 17 bases between. The length of the CDR3 is 14 residues. The CDR3 protein is CASSHTGLLRRYTF. The CDR3 bases are TGTGCCAGCAGCCACACGGGACTCCTTCGGCGCTACACCTTC.

The J gene is TRBJ1-1, the V gene TRBV7-3, with D possibly matching TRBD1 (6 bases). The CDR3 totals 14 residues. V lost 4 bases and J lost 4, with 13 bases in between. Germline V gene lookup returns CDR1 SGHTA and CDR2 FQGTGA. The chain's CDR3 is CASSSQGFGTEAFF. CDR3 bases: TGTGCCAGCAGCTCCCAGGGGTTCGGCACTGAAGCTTTCTTT. The full variable domain, completed using reference TRBV7-3 and TRBJ1-1, is GAGVSQTPSNKVTEKGKYVELRCDPISGHTALYWYRQSLGQGPEFLIYFQGTGAADDSGLPNDRFFAVRPEGSVSTLKIQRTERGDSAVYLCASSSQGFGTEAFFGQGTRLTVV.

The chain is built from TRBV7-8 and TRBJ1-1, with 9 bases aligning to TRBD1. This CDR3 contains 18 residues. Germline V gene lookup returns CDR1 SGHVS and CDR2 FQNEAQ. V shed 2 bases and J 1 base; nucleotides not matched to a gene: 11. The CDR3 sequence is CASSLLGQGRKPNTEAFF. In nucleotides, the CDR3 is TGTGCCAGCAGCTTACTCGGACAGGGGCGAAAGCCGAACACTGAAGCTTTCTTT.

The chain carries TRBV6-5 and TRBJ1-4; TRBD1 might be the D (5 bases). Germline loops: CDR1 MNHEY, CDR2 SVGAGI. V was shortened by 6 bases and J by 4 bases, with 12 bases between the two germline ends. The CDR3 loop spans 14 amino acids. The CDR3 coding sequence is TGTGCCAGCAGCGTAGACAGATTTAATGAAAAACTGTTTTTT. Translating gives CASSVDRFNEKLFF.

This clone was counted a few times. This rearrangement joins TRBV9 to TRBJ1-2; 11 bases are a match to TRBD1. Germline CDR1 SGDLS, CDR2 YYNGEE. This CDR3 region has 14 residues. Unmatched junction bases numbered 2, after V lost 4 bases and J lost 3 bases. CDR3 residues: CASSPGQGDYGYTF. Here the CDR3 DNA reads TGTGCCAGCAGCCCGGGACAGGGGGACTATGGCTACACCTTC.

This clone was seen only once. The chain links TRBV24-1 to TRBJ2-1; D ambiguous. Germline V CDR1 and CDR2: KGHDR, SFDVKD. Trimming removed 1 base at V and 0 bases at J, with 12 bases between. The CDR3 spans 17 residues. The CDR3, as DNA: TGTGCCACCAGTGATTTAAGGCGGCGCAGCTCCTACAATGAGCAGTTCTTC. Its translation is CATSDLRRRSSYNEQFF.

The genes are TRBV12-5 and TRBJ1-5; D possibly corresponds to TRBD1 (6 bases). This CDR3 has 17 amino acids. CDR1 is LGHNT, CDR2 FRNRAP, per germline. With 0 bases removed from V and 3 bases from J, the gap between germline ends came to 15 bases. As DNA, the CDR3 is TGTGCTAGTGGTTTGGTACGGGGACAAGGGAACAATCAGCCCCAGCATTTT. Its protein product is CASGLVRGQGNNQPQHF.

V gene TRBV19 combines with J gene TRBJ1-3; D unclear. Germline V CDR1 and CDR2: LNHDA, SQIVND (reference sequence). V was shortened by 9 bases and J by 0 bases, with 3 bases between the two germline ends. The CDR3 totals 11 residues. In nucleotides, the CDR3 is TGTGCCAGCAGCTCTGGAAACACCATATATTTT. The encoded protein is CASSSGNTIYF.

The chain carries TRBV7-2 and TRBJ2-7; TRBD2 is a possible D gene (6 bases). V was clipped by 3 bases and J by 0 bases, with 15 bases between them. CDR1 and CDR2 (germline): SGHTA, FQGNSA. CDR3 length: 16 residues. Here the CDR3 reads CASSFGRRGSSYEQYF. CDR3 sequence (DNA): TGTGCCAGCAGCTTCGGACGGAGGGGAAGCTCCTACGAGCAGTACTTC.